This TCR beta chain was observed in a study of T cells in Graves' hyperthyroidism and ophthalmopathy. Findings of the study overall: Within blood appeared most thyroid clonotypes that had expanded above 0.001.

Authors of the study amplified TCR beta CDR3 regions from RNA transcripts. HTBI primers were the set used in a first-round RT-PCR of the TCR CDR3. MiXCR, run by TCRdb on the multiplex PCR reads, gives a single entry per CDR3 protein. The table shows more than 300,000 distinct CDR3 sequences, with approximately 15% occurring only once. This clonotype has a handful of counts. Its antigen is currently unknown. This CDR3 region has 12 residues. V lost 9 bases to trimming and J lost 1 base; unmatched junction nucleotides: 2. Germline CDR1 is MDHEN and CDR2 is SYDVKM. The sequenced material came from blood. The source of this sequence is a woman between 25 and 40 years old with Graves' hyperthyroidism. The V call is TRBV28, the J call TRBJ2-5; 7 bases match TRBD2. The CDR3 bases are TGTGCCAGTGGCGGGAGCCAAGAGACCCAGTACTTC. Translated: CASGGSQETQYF.